The clone carrying this T cell receptor beta chain was picked up many times. What it binds is unknown. Germline V gene lookup returns CDR1 SGHRS and CDR2 YFSETQ. The CDR3 is 16 amino acids. V was shortened by 4 bases and J by 0 bases, with 15 bases between the two germline ends. Diagnosis of hyperthyroidism was new in patients aged 18 to 65, and its duration was under 2 months. PBMCs came from 7.5 to 10 ml fresh peripheral blood. This specimen comes from a study of T cells in Graves' hyperthyroidism and ophthalmopathy. General study results and limits: A model of 13 V-J pairs discriminated ophthalmopathy from stable hyperthyroidism.

RNA transcripts yielded amplified TCR beta CDR3 regions. HTBI primers were employed in a first-round RT-PCR of the TCR CDR3. TCRdb re-analysed the multiplex PCR reads in MiXCR, keeping a single row per CDR3 protein. The sample consists of roughly 570,000 distinct CDR3 sequences, about a sixth of them appearing once. The chain joins TRBV5-1 to TRBJ2-3; D unclear. The source material was blood. This sequence was found in a woman younger than 45 with Graves' hyperthyroidism. CDR3 DNA sequence: TGCGCCAGCAGCATGGTCCCCCTGACTAGCACAGATACGCAGTATTTT. Translation gives CASSMVPLTSTDTQYF.